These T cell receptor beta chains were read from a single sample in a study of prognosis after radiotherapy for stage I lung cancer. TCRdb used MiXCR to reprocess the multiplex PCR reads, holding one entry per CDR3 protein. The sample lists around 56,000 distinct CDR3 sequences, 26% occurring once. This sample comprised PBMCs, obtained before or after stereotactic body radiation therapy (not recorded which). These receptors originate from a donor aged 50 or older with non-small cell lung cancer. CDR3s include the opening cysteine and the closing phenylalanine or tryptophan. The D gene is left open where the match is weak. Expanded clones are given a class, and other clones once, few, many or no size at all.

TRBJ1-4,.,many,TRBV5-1,CASSLARGNEKLFF,TGCGCCAGCAGCTTGGCCAGGGGTAATGAAAAACTGTTTTTT
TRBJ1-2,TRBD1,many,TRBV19,CASSMGQPRGYTF,TGTGCCAGTAGTATGGGACAGCCGCGTGGCTACACCTTC
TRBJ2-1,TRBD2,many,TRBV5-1,CASSLAGGHYNEQFF,TGCGCCAGCAGCTTGGCGGGGGGGCACTACAATGAGCAGTTCTTC
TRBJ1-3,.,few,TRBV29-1,CSVEGWGTGNTIYF,TGCAGCGTTGAAGGGTGGGGAACTGGAAACACCATATATTTT
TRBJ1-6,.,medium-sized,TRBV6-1,CASSPWGVRSPLHF,TGTGCCAGCAGTCCCTGGGGGGTACGATCACCCCTCCACTTT
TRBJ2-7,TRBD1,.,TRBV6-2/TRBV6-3,CASSPGDRGRYEQYF,TGTGCCAGCAGTCCCGGAGACAGGGGTCGCTACGAGCAGTACTTC
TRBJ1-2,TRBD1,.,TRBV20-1,CSASGTGDSLYCYTF,TGCAGTGCTAGTGGGACAGGGGACTCCCTCTATTGCTACACCTTC
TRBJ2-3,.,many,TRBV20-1,CSAREDRVTDTQYF,TGCAGTGCTAGGGAGGACCGAGTCACAGATACGCAGTATTTT
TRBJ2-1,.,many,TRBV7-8,CASSLVAGLGNEQFF,TGTGCCAGCAGCTTAGTTGCGGGGTTGGGTAATGAGCAGTTCTTC
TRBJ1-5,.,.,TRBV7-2,CASSSGLLSNQPQHF,TGTGCCAGCAGCTCGGGCCTCCTCTCCAATCAGCCCCAGCATTTT
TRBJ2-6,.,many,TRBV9,CASSVGVAGANVLTF,TGTGCCAGCAGCGTGGGGGTCGCCGGGGCCAACGTCCTGACTTTC
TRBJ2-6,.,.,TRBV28,CASSSYRHFSGANVLTF,TGTGCCAGCAGTTCCTATCGTCATTTCTCTGGGGCCAACGTCCTGACTTTC
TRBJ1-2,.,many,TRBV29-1,CSVGSPLMDGYTF,TGCAGCGTAGGCAGCCCTCTCATGGATGGCTACACCTTC
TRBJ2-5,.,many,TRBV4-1,CASSQYGLEGETQYF,TGCGCCAGCAGCCAATACGGCTTGGAGGGAGAGACCCAGTACTTC
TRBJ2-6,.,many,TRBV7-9,CAAPPHSGANVLTF,TGTGCCGCCCCCCCCCACTCTGGGGCCAACGTCCTGACTTTC
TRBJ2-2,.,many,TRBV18,CASSQARAGELFF,TGTGCCAGCTCACAGGCGAGGGCCGGGGAGCTGTTTTTT
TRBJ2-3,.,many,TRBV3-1,CASSPEPSTDTQYF,TGTGCCAGCAGCCCTGAACCAAGCACAGATACGCAGTATTTT
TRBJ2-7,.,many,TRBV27,CASSLSGDGVGEQYF,TGTGCCAGCAGTTTATCGGGGGACGGAGTAGGGGAGCAGTACTTC